One sample yielded the 12 T cell receptor beta chains listed below, sequenced in a study of T cells after yellow fever vaccination (dated by TCRdb to about 2019). The intended sense of this specimen's treatment or condition label: live attenuated yellow fever vaccine strain. Receptor libraries were prepared by 5' RACE. The instrument given in TCRdb is Illumina NovaSeq 6000. TCRdb trimmed the raw reads at Q25, called clones with MiXCR and kept productive beta chains. Rows merge per CDR3 protein into single entries with the most common DNA and genes. Present in this sample are approximately 130,000 distinct CDR3 sequences, 15% of which were seen just once. The ten largest clones capture approximately 39% of the sample. Sequenced material: CD8+ T cells sorted from PBMCs, taken 5 days after the yellow fever booster vaccination. These receptors originate from a man between 18 and 29 years old who received the YFV17D yellow fever vaccine.

This clonotype occurred a few times. The rearrangement joins TRBV6-5 to TRBJ2-7; D is ambiguous. CDR1 is MNHEY and CDR2 is SVGAGI in the germline V gene. Trimming removed 6 bases from V and 7 bases from J, with 16 bases in between. This CDR3 region has 13 residues. The CDR3 reads CASSLGVGFEQYV. The CDR3 DNA reads as TGTGCCAGCAGCCTCGGTGTGGGGTTTGAGCAGTACGTC.

This clonotype has more than one count but fewer than ten. V gene TRBV7-9 combines with J gene TRBJ1-1; D gene ambiguous. V shed 5 bases and J shed 0 bases, with 16 bases lying between them. This CDR3 has 16 residues. Per the germline V gene, CDR1 is SEHNR and CDR2 is FQNEAQ (reference sequence). The CDR3 bases are TGTGCCAGCAGCCCTATTTTGTACCACATGAACACTGAAGCTTTCTTT. As protein: CASSPILYHMNTEAFF.

This clonotype turned up a few times. CDR3: CASSTGGGSYEQYF. The CDR3 region has the DNA TGTGCCAGCAGCACGGGCGGGGGGTCCTACGAGCAGTACTTC. J is TRBJ2-7 and V is TRBV12-3 or TRBV12-4, with 8 positions matching TRBD2. The CDR3 is 14 amino acids. Unmatched junction bases numbered 5, after V lost 6 bases and J lost 1 base.

The chain carries TRBV6-5 and TRBJ1-2; no clear D. Germline lookup yields CDR1 MNHEY and CDR2 SVGAGI. V lost 6 bases, J lost 6 bases, and 17 bases lay in between. The length of the CDR3 is 14 residues. The CDR3 here is CASRVRMSDHGYTF. The CDR3 DNA reads as TGTGCCAGCAGAGTTAGAATGTCAGACCATGGCTACACCTTC.

The chain carries TRBV13 and TRBJ1-1; 8 bases line up with TRBD1. This CDR3 contains 15 residues. J gave up 5 bases and V 5 bases, and 10 bases lay outside the gene matches. Looked up from germline, CDR1 is PRHDT and CDR2 is FYEKMQ (reference sequence). CDR3 region: CASSLGQGDWTEAFF. CDR3 nucleotides: TGTGCCAGCAGCCTCGGACAGGGTGATTGGACTGAAGCTTTCTTT.

The J gene is TRBJ2-3, the V gene TRBV9; 13 bases are a match to TRBD2. The V gene end was trimmed by 0 bases and the J gene end by 3 bases; junction bases not matched to a gene: 4. This CDR3 is built from 17 residues. CDR1 and CDR2 (germline): SGDLS, YYNGEE. The DNA of the CDR3 is TGTGCCAGCAGCGTAGGAACTAGCGGGGGGGTGACAGATACGCAGTATTTT. Its translation is CASSVGTSGGVTDTQYF.

This clonotype was detected a few times. J is TRBJ2-7 and V is TRBV7-9; possible D gene TRBD2, 5 bases. There are 16 residues in the CDR3. The V gene's germline CDR1 is SEHNR and CDR2 FQNEAQ (reference sequence). V shed 1 base and J shed 5 bases, with 18 bases lying between them. The CDR3 region is CASSLVYGVIMDEQYF. CDR3 coding DNA: TGTGCCAGCAGCTTAGTTTACGGGGTGATAATGGACGAGCAGTACTTC.

This clonotype was counted between two and nine times. Here the CDR3 DNA reads TGTGCCAGCAGTTTAGACAGGGGGACAGATACGCAGTATTTT. Its translation is CASSLDRGTDTQYF. The chain joins TRBV28 to TRBJ2-3, with 9 bases fitting TRBD1. Germline loops: CDR1 MDHEN, CDR2 SYDVKM. V lost 2 bases and J lost 3; bases outside the gene matches: 0. The CDR3 runs to 14 residues.

The V gene is TRBV4-1, the J gene TRBJ2-3, with 12 bases that match TRBD2. The V segment lost 6 bases and the J segment 1 base; nucleotides outside the gene matches: 5. Germline CDR1 reads MGHRA; CDR2 reads YSYEKL. The CDR3 runs 16 residues. The CDR3 region is CASSRRLAGGTDTQYF. The CDR3 bases are TGCGCCAGCAGTCGACGACTAGCGGGGGGCACAGATACGCAGTATTTT.

In its sample, this clonotype was seen a few times. The chain combines TRBV12-3 or TRBV12-4 with TRBJ2-5, with 8 bases matching TRBD1. J gave up 2 bases and V 5 bases, and 7 bases lay outside the gene matches. The CDR3 length is 15 residues. The CDR3 DNA follows: TGTGCCAGCAGTACCGGACAGGGAGCTCAAGAGACCCAGTACTTC. Translation gives CASSTGQGAQETQYF.

Only a few counts were recorded for this clonotype. The chain links TRBV6-2 or TRBV6-3 to TRBJ2-7; no reliable D call. Trimming took off 0 bases at V and 2 bases at J, with 5 bases between the two ends. This CDR3 is 13 amino acids long. Germline V gene data show CDR1 as MNHEY and CDR2 as SVGEGT. This chain's CDR3 is CASSYSQTYEQYV. The DNA for the CDR3 is TGTGCCAGCAGTTACTCACAAACCTACGAGCAGTACGTC.

The chain joins TRBV20-1 to TRBJ1-4, with D tentatively TRBD1 (6 bases). V lost 1 base and J lost 2, with 17 bases in between. CDR3 size: 17 residues. Germline values: CDR1 DFQATT, CDR2 SNEGSKA (reference sequence). The CDR3 spells CSARANRVTGTNEKLFF. The CDR3 DNA reads as TGCAGTGCTAGAGCCAACCGAGTGACAGGCACTAATGAAAAACTGTTTTTT.